This passage covers 26 T cell receptor beta chains from one sample sequenced in a study of human T cells and chemical hapten exposure. Specified time point: patch test 3, about 24 weeks after DPC sensitization. Regarding treatment: therapeutic diphenylcyclopropenone sensitization with weekly scalp DPC. TCRdb reprocessed the RACE reads via MiXCR and lists one record per CDR3 protein. Of some 64,000 distinct CDR3 sequences listed, approximately 11% are singletons. The sample here was whole blood, taken in connection with sensitization to the hapten diphenylcyclopropenone (DPC). The receptor set was obtained from a woman in her twenties or thirties with alopecia areata. Some clones in this sample may be carry-over from other donors' samples.

The table lists this clonotype with many counts. The chain recombines TRBV28 with TRBJ1-2, with no clear D. Trimming shortened V by 4 bases and J by 4 bases, and 13 bases separated the two germline ends. The CDR3 totals 14 residues. Looked up from germline, CDR1 is MDHEN and CDR2 is SYDVKM. The CDR3 region is CASSSHGGAYGYTF. DNA for the CDR3: TGTGCCAGCAGTTCTCACGGTGGCGCCTATGGCTACACCTTC.

This clonotype was seen ten or more times. The chain combines TRBV28 with TRBJ1-5; D unclear. The CDR3 length is 16 residues. Germline lookup yields CDR1 MDHEN and CDR2 SYDVKM. V was pared by 4 bases and J by 2 bases, with 15 bases between. In DNA, the CDR3 is TGTGCCAGCAGTTCCGGGCCCCGAGGCGGCAATCAGCCCCAGCATTTT. Translating it yields CASSSGPRGGNQPQHF.

The sample holds a few counts of this clonotype. The chain links TRBV11-1 to TRBJ2-1; 8 nucleotides agree with TRBD2. CDR1 SGHAT and CDR2 FQDESV come from the germline V gene (reference sequence). The CDR3 consists of 14 residues. Unmatched junction bases numbered 8, after V lost 4 bases and J lost 9 bases. CDR3 sequence: CASSSGSGTLEQFF. The DNA of the CDR3 is TGTGCCAGCAGCTCAGGTAGCGGGACACTTGAGCAGTTCTTC. Drawing the rest from reference TRBV11-1 and TRBJ2-1, the complete variable domain is EAEVAQSPRYKITEKSQAVAFWCDPISGHATLYWYRQILGQGPELLVQFQDESVVDDSQLPKDRFSAERLKGVDSTLKIQPAELGDSAMYLCASSSGSGTLEQFFGPGTRLTVL.

The chain couples TRBV20-1 to TRBJ1-2; D ambiguous. V lost 0 bases and J 5 bases, leaving 16 bases between the germline ends. Germline CDR1 is DFQATT and CDR2 is SNEGSKA (reference sequence). The CDR3 length is 15 residues. The CDR3 nucleotides are TGCAGTGCTAGAGATCTTTTCGGGCAGTATTATGGCTACACCTTC. Protein: CSARDLFGQYYGYTF.

This clonotype was picked up many times. V and J are TRBV7-9 and TRBJ1-1, with unresolved D. The germline V and J ends were trimmed by 3 bases and 0 bases, with 5 bases remaining between them. The CDR3 loop spans 13 amino acids. Germline V gene lookup returns CDR1 SEHNR and CDR2 FQNEAQ (reference sequence). The CDR3 is CASSFTVNTEAFF. CDR3 sequence (DNA): TGTGCCAGCAGCTTTACGGTGAACACTGAAGCTTTCTTT.

V gene TRBV29-1 combines with J gene TRBJ2-2; possible D gene TRBD2, 6 bases. V lost 7 bases and J lost 3, with 12 bases in between. The CDR3 is 13 residues long. CDR1 is SQVTM, CDR2 ANQGSEA, per germline. DNA for the CDR3: TGCAGCGGGTCAACGGGGGACACCGGGGAGCTGTTTTTT. It is translated as CSGSTGDTGELFF.

There are a few counts of this clonotype. J is TRBJ2-3 and V is TRBV11-2; D gene ambiguous. The CDR3 sequence is 13 residues long. V lost 5 bases and J 4 bases, leaving 10 bases between the germline ends. CDR1 is SGHAT and CDR2 is FQNNGV in the germline V gene. CDR3 nucleotides: TGTGCCAGCAGCGTGTCTCCGGCAGATACGCAGTATTTT. It translates to CASSVSPADTQYF.

The sample holds a few counts of this clonotype. The chain combines TRBV5-1 with TRBJ1-1; no reliable D call. Trimming took off 0 bases at V and 0 bases at J, with 9 bases between the two ends. The CDR3 runs to 15 residues. Germline CDR1 SGHRS, CDR2 YFSETQ. The CDR3 DNA reads as TGCGCCAGCAGCTTGGACGCGTCCATGAACACTGAAGCTTTCTTT. Translation: CASSLDASMNTEAFF.

This clonotype was counted many times. The V call is TRBV9, the J call TRBJ2-2; D unresolved. The length of the CDR3 is 14 residues. Trimming shortened V by 4 bases and J by 0 bases, and 7 bases separated the two germline ends. The germline V gene encodes CDR1 SGDLS and CDR2 YYNGEE. The CDR3 here is CASSMSSNTGELFF. The CDR3 nucleotides read TGTGCCAGCAGCATGTCTTCGAACACCGGGGAGCTGTTTTTT.

This clonotype was observed a few times. V and J are TRBV6-1 and TRBJ2-7, with 8 bases identical to TRBD1. The CDR3 spans 13 residues. Germline V gene sequence: CDR1 MNHNS, CDR2 SASEGT. V was clipped by 5 bases and J by 3 bases; unmatched bases: 3. The CDR3 reads CASSSDRGYEQYF. The CDR3 DNA follows: TGTGCCAGCAGTAGCGACAGGGGCTACGAGCAGTACTTC.

This clonotype occurred many times. As DNA, the CDR3 is TGTGCCAGCAGCTTATACCGCACAGATACGCAGTATTTT. Amino acids: CASSLYRTDTQYF. The V gene is TRBV7-3, the J gene TRBJ2-3; no reliable D call. The V end lost 2 bases, the J end lost 1 base, and 4 bases lay between the germline ends. The germline gives CDR1 SGHTA, CDR2 FQGTGA. The CDR3 contains 13 residues.

Details on this clonotype: The DNA is omitted, as the CDR3 cannot be located on it reliably, and the CDR3 follows TCRdb's listing. The chain has TRBV28 and TRBJ1-1. CDR1 is MDHEN and CDR2 is SYDVKM in the germline V gene. The CDR3 length equals 13 residues, ends included. The CDR3 is CASSTSGLGEAFF.

This clonotype was detected many times. The chain is built from TRBV6-2 or TRBV6-3 and TRBJ2-3; TRBD1 matches 8 bases. CDR3 length equals 19 residues. The V segment lost 6 bases and the J segment 8 bases; nucleotides outside the gene matches: 25. The V gene's germline CDR1 is MNHEY and CDR2 SVGEGT. The CDR3 spells CASRRPTLSPTGEGGTQYF. CDR3 nucleotides: TGTGCCAGCAGGAGACCTACTCTTTCCCCGACAGGGGAAGGTGGTACGCAGTATTTT.

In its sample, this clonotype was seen a few times. V is TRBV20-1 and J is TRBJ2-7; 10 bases map to TRBD1. V trimming: 5 bases; J trimming: 6 bases; junction bases outside the gene matches: 4. Germline V gives CDR1 DFQATT, CDR2 SNEGSKA (reference sequence). This CDR3 has 12 amino acids. CDR3 nucleotides: TGCAGTGCTCGGACAGGGGGACGCGAGCAGTACTTC. This sequence encodes CSARTGGREQYF.

The chain joins TRBV5-1 to TRBJ1-4; D is unresolved. V was pared by 1 base and J by 6 bases, with 16 bases between. Germline CDR1 reads SGHRS; CDR2 reads YFSETQ. The CDR3 contains 16 residues. CDR3 protein: CASSLNIGPGDEKLFF. The CDR3 DNA is TGCGCCAGCAGCTTGAACATTGGCCCCGGGGATGAAAAACTGTTTTTT.

The V gene is TRBV29-1, the J gene TRBJ1-1; 7 nucleotides agree with TRBD1. The V and J ends lost 3 bases and 7 bases, in that order; junction bases with no gene match: 5. The germline gives CDR1 SQVTM, CDR2 ANQGSEA. There are 12 residues in the CDR3. The CDR3 coding sequence is TGCAGCGTTGATCGGGACAGAAGTGAAGCTTTCTTT. Protein sequence: CSVDRDRSEAFF.

This clonotype was seen ten or more times. The J gene is TRBJ1-6, the V gene TRBV3-1; D gene ambiguous. V lost 1 base, J lost 6 bases, and 4 bases lay in between. CDR1 and CDR2 from the germline V gene are LGHDT and YNNKEL (reference sequence). This CDR3 comprises 13 residues. CDR3 amino acids: CASSQAPNSPLHF. DNA for the CDR3: TGTGCCAGCAGCCAAGCGCCTAATTCACCCCTCCACTTT.

The table lists this clonotype with a few counts. V and J are TRBV18 and TRBJ2-3; 7 bases fit TRBD1. V shed 6 bases and J 4 bases; nucleotides not matched to a gene: 4. The CDR3 sequence is 13 residues long. The V gene's germline CDR1 is KGHSH and CDR2 LQKENI. The CDR3 nucleotides read TGTGCCAGCTCGACAGGGCCCCCAGATACGCAGTATTTT. As protein: CASSTGPPDTQYF. Full variable domain (outside the CDR3, taken from reference TRBV18 and TRBJ2-3): NAGVMQNPRHLVRRRGQEARLRCSPMKGHSHVYWYRQLPEEGLKFMVYLQKENIIDESGMPKERFSAEFPKEGPSILRIQQVVRGDSAAYFCASSTGPPDTQYFGPGTRLTVL.

The chain is built from TRBV3-1 and TRBJ1-1; D remains ambiguous. Trimming took 3 bases from V and 3 from J, leaving 8 bases between them. CDR3 length: 13 amino acids. Germline V CDR1 and CDR2: LGHDT, YNNKEL (reference sequence). CDR3 coding DNA: TGTGCCAGCAGCCACACCACGCACACTGAAGCTTTCTTT. Encoded protein: CASSHTTHTEAFF. The variable domain in full, completed from reference TRBV3-1 and TRBJ1-1, reads DTAVSQTPKYLVTQMGNDKSIKCEQNLGHDTMYWYKQDSKKFLKIMFSYNNKELIINETVPNRFSPKSPDKAHLNLHINSLELGDSAVYFCASSHTTHTEAFFGQGTRLTVV.

The V and J genes are TRBV6-6 and TRBJ1-6; 10 positions agree with TRBD1. The junction had 1 base not matched to a gene; V was cut back by 5 bases and J by 9 bases. This CDR3 contains 13 residues. The germline gives CDR1 MNHNY, CDR2 SVGAGI (reference sequence). DNA of the CDR3: TGTGCCAGCAGTGGACAGGGGGTTTCACCCCTCCACTTT. Encoded protein: CASSGQGVSPLHF.

This clonotype was counted only a few times. The rearrangement links TRBV3-1 to TRBJ2-7, with TRBD1 matching over 8 bases. This CDR3 is built from 11 residues. Looked up from germline, CDR1 is LGHDT and CDR2 is YNNKEL (reference sequence). V shed 6 bases and J 7 bases; nucleotides not matched to a gene: 2. CDR3 sequence reads: CASRNRGEQYF. The CDR3 nucleotides are TGTGCCAGCAGGAACAGGGGGGAGCAGTACTTC.

A few counts support this clonotype. The chain uses TRBV28 and TRBJ1-2; D perhaps matches TRBD1 (6 bases). V was trimmed by 7 bases and J by 3 bases, leaving 30 bases between them. The CDR3 consists of 19 residues. The germline CDR1 and CDR2 sequences are MDHEN and SYDVKM. This chain's CDR3 is CASTAPNPGGTARDYGYTF. The CDR3 DNA reads TGTGCCAGCACCGCACCCAACCCGGGGGGCACCGCTAGGGACTATGGCTACACCTTC.

The V and J genes are TRBV18 and TRBJ1-5; D gene unclear. CDR1 KGHSH and CDR2 LQKENI come from the germline V gene. The ends were cut back, 4 bases at V and 11 bases at J, with 21 bases in the middle. There are 15 residues in the CDR3. The CDR3 spells CASSQSEGSRRAQHF. The CDR3 DNA sequence: TGTGCCAGCTCACAATCCGAGGGCTCGAGGCGGGCCCAGCATTTT.

This clonotype was seen a few times. V and J are TRBV3-1 and TRBJ2-1; TRBD2 might be the D (5 bases). CDR3 length: 19 residues. V lost 0 bases, J lost 0 bases, and 18 bases lay in between. The germline V gene encodes CDR1 LGHDT and CDR2 YNNKEL (reference sequence). CDR3 amino acids: CASSQDRGPGFNSYNEQFF. Here the CDR3 DNA reads TGTGCCAGCAGCCAAGATCGCGGGCCGGGGTTTAACTCCTACAATGAGCAGTTCTTC.

The genes are TRBV20-1 and TRBJ2-7, with TRBD1 matching over 12 bases. The CDR3 is 16 residues long. Germline lookup yields CDR1 DFQATT and CDR2 SNEGSKA (reference sequence). The V segment lost 3 bases and the J segment 6 bases; nucleotides outside the gene matches: 12. CDR3: CSASVLRDRGLAEQYF. In DNA, the CDR3 is TGCAGTGCTAGCGTTCTCCGGGACAGGGGGCTGGCCGAGCAGTACTTC.

This clonotype was found many times. This chain links TRBV12-3 or TRBV12-4 with TRBJ1-2; 7 bases are a match to TRBD1. This CDR3 is built from 14 residues. With 6 bases clipped from V and 3 bases from J, the junction kept 7 bases outside the gene matches. The CDR3 bases are TGTGCCAGCAGCCGACAGGGTCGCTACTATGGCTACACCTTC. This codes for CASSRQGRYYGYTF.